The entry that follows covers one TCR beta chain sequence. Its antigen is not identified. The data belong to a study of shared clonotypes between healthy human individuals. Turning to the study itself: CD4 naive and CD4 memory each took three plates per donor, while CD8 naive took two and CD8 memory one. The study's findings and limits: Represented genetic and exposure-history diversity was restricted by having few donors. Although depth was large, rarefaction showed that sequencing of the sorted subsets was incomplete.

CD8 cells classed as naive were CD45RO-negative and positively selected for CCR7, excluding terminally differentiated effector memory CD45RA+ cells. Donors had no recently reported acute infections or vaccinations and were HIV-negative. Generated by immunoSEQ multiplex PCR, the TCRdb table keeps only in-frame clones and is missing some. Of about 2,100,000 clones in the sample, more than 85% were seen once. V lost 2 bases and J 2 bases, leaving 9 bases between the germline ends. Germline CDR1 reads MNHNY; CDR2 reads SVGAGI (reference sequence). This CDR3 region has 14 residues. The sample comprised naive CD8+ T cells from PBMCs. The receptor was isolated from a man between 18 and 35 years old in good health. Some clones in this sample may be carry-over from other donors' samples. The chain recombines TRBV6-6 with TRBJ2-5, with D perhaps matching TRBD2 (5 bases). The CDR3 reads CASSYLSVQETQYF. The CDR3 coding sequence is TGTGCCAGCAGTTACCTTAGCGTTCAAGAGACCCAGTACTTC.